Described below is a single T cell receptor beta chain sequence and its context. Its specificity is not known. The data were obtained in a study of cytomegalovirus exposure and HLA in healthy donors. Notes on the study in general: In vitro, three CMV-associated chains proved specific for CMV antigens. TCR association rates varied by HLA locus in a later analysis, with DRB1 highest and HLA-C lowest. A missense variant in DCLRE1C was later tied to TCR beta V- and J-gene trimming.

PCR used 60 Vbeta primers and 13 Jbeta primers. Sequencing used immunoSEQ multiplex PCR; TCRdb keeps in-frame clones, though not all of them. Here the sample spans about 210,000 clones, around 83% being singletons. Germline V lookup: CDR1 SGHTA, CDR2 FQGTGA. V lost 1 base and J lost 5; bases outside the gene matches: 7. The CDR3 contains 16 residues. The material sequenced was PBMCs. The TCR originated in a woman between 50 and 59 years old in good health and CMV-seropositive. The chain employs TRBV7-3 and TRBJ2-5; TRBD1 aligns across 10 bases. This CDR3 reads CASSLNPTGGRETQYF. CDR3 DNA sequence: TGTGCCAGCAGCTTAAACCCGACAGGGGGCAGGGAGACCCAGTACTTC.